This TCR beta chain was sequenced in a study of blood T cell repertoires in COVID-19. Study details: Sources were T cells, B-cell-depleted T cells, or PBMCs; the material itself was cDNA or gDNA.

This CDR3 is 11 amino acids long. Trimming cost V 6 bases and J 4 bases, with 4 bases left between them. Participant-given clinical history determined each cohort assignment. Exposed participants encountered a COVID-19 case during the 2 weeks preceding study entry. Sequencing was performed with immunoSEQ multiplex PCR; in TCRdb, only in-frame clones are kept and a portion is missing. The profile covers approximately 250,000 clones, with 80% to 90% appearing a single time and around 3.1% taken by the ten largest. The V and J genes are TRBV12-3 or TRBV12-4 and TRBJ2-1, with D hard to call. This receptor was identified in a woman aged 35 to 49 who had been exposed to COVID-19. The sequenced sample was PBMCs or T cells enriched from blood (not recorded which). The CDR3 coding sequence is TGTGCCAGCAGACTTTACAATGAGCAGTTCTTC. This gives the protein CASRLYNEQFF.